This T cell receptor beta chain emerged from a study of T cells in Graves' hyperthyroidism and ophthalmopathy. General study results and limits: Through a model of 13 V-J features, ophthalmopathy was separated from stable hyperthyroidism.

As regards this clonotype: Antigen: not known.

Germline CDR1 is MGHDK and CDR2 is SYGVNS. V shed 3 bases and J 4 bases; nucleotides not matched to a gene: 12. The CDR3 totals 18 residues. Amplification targeted TCR beta CDR3 regions from RNA transcripts. Using the HTBI primer set, a first-round RT-PCR was run on the TCR CDR3. TCRdb redid the calling of the multiplex PCR reads with MiXCR, one entry per CDR3 protein. The profile shows hundreds of thousands of distinct CDR3 sequences, 14% to 15% of them singletons. The specimen was blood. This chain joins TRBV25-1 and TRBJ1-2; 12 bases agree with TRBD1. The receptor comes from a young woman with Graves' hyperthyroidism. CDR3 DNA sequence: TGTGCCAGCAGTGACGAGGGACAGGGGGCGGAGGTTATCTATGGCTACACCTTC. Residues: CASSDEGQGAEVIYGYTF.